This T cell receptor beta chain was found in a study of human T cells and chemical hapten exposure. Study-wide context: Upper inner arm skin measuring 2 cm by 2 cm received 2% DPC for sensitization. Alopecia areata, totalis and universalis patients, mostly female, were included.

Findings of the study overall: The number of TCRs above 1 in 1000 frequency did not change after DPC sensitization.

Time point: patch test 1, 2 weeks after DPC sensitization. As for treatment: therapeutic diphenylcyclopropenone sensitization with weekly scalp DPC. In the case of this clonotype: Its antigen is not identified.

Library construction involved attaching unique molecular identifiers to individual cDNA molecules, which allowed quantitative, reproducible TCR counting. TCRdb reprocessed the RACE reads with MiXCR, giving one entry per CDR3 protein. This sample yields under 120,000 distinct CDR3 sequences, of which around 10% are seen a single time; roughly 3.5% belongs to the top ten. CDR1 and CDR2 from the germline V gene are MNHEY and SMNVEV (reference sequence). V lost 6 bases to trimming and J lost 6 bases; unmatched junction nucleotides: 13. This CDR3 has 17 amino acids. This TCR was sampled from a woman aged 40-49 years with alopecia areata. Some clones in this sample may be carry-over from other donors' samples. Source: whole blood, taken in connection with sensitization to the hapten diphenylcyclopropenone (DPC). The chain is built from TRBV27 and TRBJ2-2, with 10 positions matching TRBD2. The CDR3 coding sequence is TGTGCCAGCAGCTTCCCGAGAGCGGGAGGGCCCCCCGGGGAGCTGTTTTTT. Amino acid sequence: CASSFPRAGGPPGELFF.